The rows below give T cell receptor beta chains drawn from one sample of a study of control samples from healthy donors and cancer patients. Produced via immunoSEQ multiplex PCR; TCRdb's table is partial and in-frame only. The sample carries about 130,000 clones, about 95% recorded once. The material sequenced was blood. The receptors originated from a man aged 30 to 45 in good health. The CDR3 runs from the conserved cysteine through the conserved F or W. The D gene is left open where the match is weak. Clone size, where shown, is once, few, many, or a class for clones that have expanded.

CDR3 protein: CASSRDRGWGYTF
CDR3 DNA: TGTGCCAGCAGTAGGGACAGGGGTTGGGGCTACACCTTC
V gene: TRBV27
clone size: .
D gene: TRBD1
J gene: TRBJ1-2

CDR3 protein: CASSWTGDTEAFF
CDR3 DNA: TGTGCCAGCAGTTGGACAGGGGACACTGAAGCTTTCTTT
V gene: TRBV27
clone size: .
D gene: TRBD1
J gene: TRBJ1-1

CDR3 protein: CAWKLAGNTIYF
CDR3 DNA: TGTGCCTGGAAGCTCGCTGGAAACACCATATATTTT
V gene: TRBV30
clone size: .
D gene: .
J gene: TRBJ1-3

CDR3 protein: CASSFYAEAFF
CDR3 DNA: TGTGCCAGCAGCTTTTACGCTGAAGCTTTCTTT
V gene: TRBV5-8
clone size: .
D gene: .
J gene: TRBJ1-1

CDR3 protein: CASRSDRLERYTF
CDR3 DNA: TGTGCCAGCAGGTCGGACAGGTTAGAGCGCTACACCTTC
V gene: TRBV6-5
clone size: .
D gene: TRBD1
J gene: TRBJ1-2

CDR3 protein: CASSLGLAANNEQFF
CDR3 DNA: TGTGCCAGCAGCTTGGGACTAGCGGCTAACAATGAGCAGTTCTTC
V gene: TRBV5-4
clone size: .
D gene: TRBD2
J gene: TRBJ2-1

CDR3 protein: CARRWGTSPRNTQYF
CDR3 DNA: TGTGCCAGAAGGTGGGGGACCAGCCCTCGGAATACGCAGTATTTT
V gene: TRBV5-3
clone size: .
D gene: .
J gene: TRBJ2-3

CDR3 protein: CASSLIRGGSTEAFF
CDR3 DNA: TGTGCCAGCAGCTTAATTAGAGGGGGTAGCACTGAAGCTTTCTTT
V gene: TRBV7-9
clone size: once
D gene: .
J gene: TRBJ1-1

CDR3 protein: CAATGPGEKLFF
CDR3 DNA: TGTGCCGCGACAGGGCCAGGTGAAAAACTGTTTTTT
V gene: TRBV12-3/TRBV12-4
clone size: .
D gene: TRBD1
J gene: TRBJ1-4

CDR3 protein: CAISESRQGNEKLFF
CDR3 DNA: TGTGCCATCAGTGAGTCGCGGCAGGGTAACGAAAAACTGTTTTTT
V gene: TRBV10-3
clone size: .
D gene: .
J gene: TRBJ1-4

CDR3 protein: CASSNLPQSSGNTIYF
CDR3 DNA: TGCGCCAGCAGCAATCTCCCGCAGAGCTCTGGAAACACCATATATTTT
V gene: TRBV5-1
clone size: .
D gene: .
J gene: TRBJ1-3

CDR3 protein: CASGWTGTGTDTQYF
CDR3 DNA: TGTGCCAGCGGCTGGACAGGGACTGGCACAGATACGCAGTATTTT
V gene: TRBV27
clone size: .
D gene: TRBD1
J gene: TRBJ2-3

CDR3 protein: CASSPGLSSYNEQFF
CDR3 DNA: TGCGCCAGCAGCCCGGGACTGAGCTCCTACAATGAGCAGTTCTTC
V gene: TRBV4-3
clone size: .
D gene: .
J gene: TRBJ2-1

CDR3 protein: CASTPGPTTYEQYF
CDR3 DNA: TGTGCCAGCACCCCGGGACCGACGACCTACGAGCAGTACTTC
V gene: TRBV6-5
clone size: .
D gene: .
J gene: TRBJ2-7

CDR3 protein: CASSFPGGGYTF
CDR3 DNA: TGTGCCAGCAGTTTTCCCGGGGGGGGCTACACCTTC
V gene: TRBV12-3/TRBV12-4
clone size: .
D gene: .
J gene: TRBJ1-2

CDR3 protein: CAISETGGWSSYEQYF
CDR3 DNA: TGTGCCATCAGTGAGACAGGGGGTTGGAGCTCCTACGAGCAGTACTTC
V gene: TRBV10-3
clone size: once
D gene: TRBD1
J gene: TRBJ2-7

CDR3 protein: CASSLMIRPRAGRQETQYF
CDR3 DNA: TGTGCTAGCAGCTTAATGATCCGTCCGCGTGCGGGGAGACAAGAGACCCAGTACTTC
V gene: TRBV7-7
clone size: .
D gene: .
J gene: TRBJ2-5

CDR3 protein: CASSSRESQIGQPQHF
CDR3 DNA: TGTGCCAGTAGTAGCCGGGAATCCCAAATAGGTCAGCCCCAGCATTTT
V gene: TRBV19
clone size: .
D gene: .
J gene: TRBJ1-5

CDR3 protein: CASSLGSNEQYF
CDR3 DNA: TGCGCCAGCAGCTTGGGCTCAAACGAGCAGTACTTC
V gene: TRBV5-1
clone size: .
D gene: .
J gene: TRBJ2-7

CDR3 protein: CASSLGQSPINSPLHF
CDR3 DNA: TGTGCCAGCAGCTTAGGACAGTCACCGATTAATTCACCCCTCCACTTT
V gene: TRBV5-4
clone size: .
D gene: .
J gene: TRBJ1-6

CDR3 protein: CASSLAWRGGLRETQYF
CDR3 DNA: TGTGCCAGCAGCTTAGCATGGCGGGGGGGCCTAAGGGAGACCCAGTACTTC
V gene: TRBV7-6
clone size: once
D gene: TRBD2
J gene: TRBJ2-5

CDR3 protein: CASSIVAGGEAFF
CDR3 DNA: TGTGCCAGTAGTATAGTGGCAGGGGGTGAAGCTTTCTTT
V gene: TRBV19
clone size: .
D gene: TRBD1
J gene: TRBJ1-1

CDR3 protein: CASSSNRGPKAGELFF
CDR3 DNA: TGTGCCAGCAGCTCGAACAGGGGGCCAAAGGCCGGGGAGCTGTTTTTT
V gene: TRBV7-9
clone size: .
D gene: TRBD1
J gene: TRBJ2-2

CDR3 protein: CASSQVLLKVDNEQFF
CDR3 DNA: TGCGCCAGCAGCCAGGTCTTGTTGAAGGTGGACAATGAGCAGTTCTTC
V gene: TRBV4-3
clone size: .
D gene: .
J gene: TRBJ2-1

CDR3 protein: CASSLTDSYEQYF
CDR3 DNA: TGTGCCAGCAGCTTGACAGATTCCTACGAGCAGTACTTC
V gene: TRBV7-2
clone size: .
D gene: .
J gene: TRBJ2-7

CDR3 protein: CASSVGVSFTGELFF
CDR3 DNA: TGTGCCAGCAGCGTAGGAGTTTCATTCACCGGGGAGCTGTTTTTT
V gene: TRBV9
clone size: .
D gene: .
J gene: TRBJ2-2

CDR3 protein: CASSFSGGLAGELFF
CDR3 DNA: TGTGCCAGCAGCTTTAGCGGGGGCTTGGCCGGGGAGCTGTTTTTT
V gene: TRBV7-2
clone size: .
D gene: TRBD2
J gene: TRBJ2-2

CDR3 protein: CASSHLSQSTGQLNYGYTF
CDR3 DNA: TGTGCCAGCTCACACCTATCTCAATCCACGGGACAGCTCAACTATGGCTACACCTTC
V gene: TRBV18
clone size: .
D gene: TRBD1
J gene: TRBJ1-2

CDR3 protein: CAWSSGQGGSYTF
CDR3 DNA: TGTGCCTGGAGCTCGGGACAGGGGGGAAGCTACACCTTC
V gene: TRBV30
clone size: .
D gene: TRBD1
J gene: TRBJ1-2

CDR3 protein: CASSEWRQVGGNSPLHF
CDR3 DNA: TGTGCCAGCAGTGAGTGGCGGCAGGTGGGAGGTAATTCACCCCTCCACTTT
V gene: TRBV25-1
clone size: once
D gene: .
J gene: TRBJ1-6

CDR3 protein: CASSPAQTEYGYTF
CDR3 DNA: TGTGCCAGCAGTCCCGCCCAGACAGAATATGGCTACACCTTC
V gene: TRBV27
clone size: .
D gene: .
J gene: TRBJ1-2

CDR3 protein: CASSFGGNEQYF
CDR3 DNA: TGTGCCAGCAGTTTCGGGGGAAACGAGCAGTACTTC
V gene: TRBV28
clone size: .
D gene: .
J gene: TRBJ2-7

CDR3 protein: CASSVGVGSGVTDTQYF
CDR3 DNA: TGTGCCAGCAGCGTAGGGGTGGGTAGCGGGGTCACAGATACGCAGTATTTT
V gene: TRBV9
clone size: once
D gene: TRBD2
J gene: TRBJ2-3

CDR3 protein: CAIRNAGTGDQYEQYF
CDR3 DNA: TGTGCCATCAGAAACGCCGGGACAGGGGATCAGTACGAGCAGTACTTC
V gene: TRBV10-3
clone size: .
D gene: TRBD1
J gene: TRBJ2-7

CDR3 protein: CASSPDRPFSYEQYF
CDR3 DNA: TGCGCCAGCAGTCCTGACAGGCCCTTCTCCTACGAGCAGTACTTC
V gene: TRBV5-1
clone size: once
D gene: .
J gene: TRBJ2-7

CDR3 protein: CASSQGGAPYEQYF
CDR3 DNA: TGTGCCAGCAGCCAAGGGGGGGCCCCCTACGAGCAGTACTTC
V gene: TRBV14
clone size: .
D gene: .
J gene: TRBJ2-7

CDR3 protein: CAISEQENTEAFF
CDR3 DNA: TGTGCCATCAGTGAACAGGAGAACACTGAAGCTTTCTTT
V gene: TRBV10-3
clone size: .
D gene: .
J gene: TRBJ1-1

CDR3 protein: CASSQEKHPNSPLHF
CDR3 DNA: TGTGCCAGCAGCCAAGAGAAGCACCCTAATTCACCCCTCCACTTT
V gene: TRBV14
clone size: .
D gene: .
J gene: TRBJ1-6

CDR3 protein: CASSFSMRGRDLNEQFF
CDR3 DNA: TGTGCCAGCAGCTTTTCCATGAGGGGGCGAGATCTCAATGAGCAGTTCTTC
V gene: TRBV11-2
clone size: .
D gene: TRBD1
J gene: TRBJ2-1

CDR3 protein: CASSLGRPPLHF
CDR3 DNA: TGTGCCAGCAGCCTCGGCCGGCCACCCCTCCACTTT
V gene: TRBV12-3/TRBV12-4
clone size: few
D gene: .
J gene: TRBJ1-6

CDR3 protein: CASSEIVYTQYF
CDR3 DNA: TGTGCCAGCAGTGAAATTGTTTATACGCAGTATTTT
V gene: TRBV6-1
clone size: .
D gene: .
J gene: TRBJ2-3

CDR3 protein: CASSPYLTGSLGYTF
CDR3 DNA: TGTGCCAGCAGCCCGTATTTGACAGGCTCTCTCGGCTACACCTTC
V gene: TRBV7-2
clone size: .
D gene: .
J gene: TRBJ1-2

CDR3 protein: CASSPQGQETQYF
CDR3 DNA: TGTGCCAGCAGTCCTCAGGGGCAAGAGACCCAGTACTTC
V gene: TRBV5-6
clone size: .
D gene: .
J gene: TRBJ2-5

CDR3 protein: CASSLQTGSDGYTF
CDR3 DNA: TGCGCCAGCAGCTTGCAGACAGGGAGTGATGGCTACACCTTC
V gene: TRBV5-1
clone size: once
D gene: TRBD1
J gene: TRBJ1-2

CDR3 protein: CASSQDGGTDQPQHF
CDR3 DNA: TGTGCCAGCAGCCAAGACGGGGGAACCGATCAGCCCCAGCATTTT
V gene: TRBV3-1/TRBV3-2
clone size: once
D gene: .
J gene: TRBJ1-5

CDR3 protein: CASSEENTIYF
CDR3 DNA: TGTGCCAGCAGTGAAGAAAACACCATATATTTT
V gene: TRBV6-1
clone size: .
D gene: .
J gene: TRBJ1-3

CDR3 protein: CASSPGLNYEQFF
CDR3 DNA: TGTGCCAGCAGCCCGGGACTTAACTATGAGCAGTTCTTC
V gene: TRBV6-5
clone size: .
D gene: .
J gene: TRBJ2-1

CDR3 protein: CAISAGQSGNQPQHF
CDR3 DNA: TGTGCCATCAGTGCCGGCCAATCCGGCAATCAGCCCCAGCATTTT
V gene: TRBV10-3
clone size: .
D gene: .
J gene: TRBJ1-5

CDR3 protein: CASSHVADSPYGYTF
CDR3 DNA: TGTGCCAGCAGCCACGTGGCGGACAGCCCCTATGGCTACACCTTC
V gene: TRBV9
clone size: .
D gene: .
J gene: TRBJ1-2

CDR3 protein: CAGGGGFYGYTF
CDR3 DNA: TGTGCCGGGGGAGGAGGGTTCTATGGCTACACCTTC
V gene: TRBV7-9
clone size: .
D gene: .
J gene: TRBJ1-2

CDR3 protein: CASSLRDRRPYNEQFF
CDR3 DNA: TGTGCCAGCAGCTTACGGGACAGGAGACCTTACAATGAGCAGTTCTTC
V gene: TRBV11-1
clone size: .
D gene: TRBD1
J gene: TRBJ2-1

CDR3 protein: CASSFLPGPIPYEQYF
CDR3 DNA: TGTGCCAGTAGTTTCCTCCCGGGACCGATCCCCTACGAGCAGTACTTC
V gene: TRBV19
clone size: .
D gene: .
J gene: TRBJ2-7

CDR3 protein: CASSQDLWGQVNTEAFF
CDR3 DNA: TGTGCCAGCAGCCAAGATCTGTGGGGACAGGTGAACACTGAAGCTTTCTTT
V gene: TRBV4-2
clone size: .
D gene: TRBD1
J gene: TRBJ1-1

CDR3 protein: CATSDWGAGSTDTQYF
CDR3 DNA: TGTGCCACCAGTGATTGGGGTGCTGGTAGCACAGATACGCAGTATTTT
V gene: TRBV24-1
clone size: .
D gene: .
J gene: TRBJ2-3

CDR3 protein: CASSAILRGGELFF
CDR3 DNA: TGTGCCAGCAGCGCAATCCTTCGGGGCGGGGAGCTGTTTTTT
V gene: TRBV5-8
clone size: .
D gene: .
J gene: TRBJ2-2